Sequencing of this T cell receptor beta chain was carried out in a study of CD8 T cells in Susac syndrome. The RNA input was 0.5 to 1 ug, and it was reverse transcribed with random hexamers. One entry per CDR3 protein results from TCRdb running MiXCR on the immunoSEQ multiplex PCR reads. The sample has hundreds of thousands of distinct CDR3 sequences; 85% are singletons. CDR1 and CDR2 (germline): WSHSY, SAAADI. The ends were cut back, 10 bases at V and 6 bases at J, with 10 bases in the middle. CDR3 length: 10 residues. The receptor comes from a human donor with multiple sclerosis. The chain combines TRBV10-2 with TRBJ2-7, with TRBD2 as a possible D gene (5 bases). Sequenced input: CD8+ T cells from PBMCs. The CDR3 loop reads CATLEGEQYF. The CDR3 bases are TGCGCCACCCTAGAGGGCGAGCAGTACTTC.